There are many counts of the clone carrying this T cell receptor (beta chain). Its target is unknown. The CDR3 sequence is 16 residues long. CDR1 and CDR2 from the germline V gene are SGHTA and FQGNSA. Trimming took off 8 bases at V and 7 bases at J, with 24 bases between the two ends. The source of the sample is a study of post-analysis software for immune sequencing data. Overall study results and limits: Comparison of patients with controls showed five TRBV segments more frequent in patients, TRBV5-6, TRBV5-1 and TRBV20-1 among them. Normalized Chao1 diversity was significantly reduced in patients versus controls.

Tagging with unique molecular identifiers was a feature of the TCR beta cDNA libraries. TCRdb ran MiXCR on the PCR reads and lists one entry per CDR3 protein. The sample contains 800,000 to 950,000 distinct CDR3 sequences, 53% of which appear only once. The sample was blood. The clonotype originates from a girl aged 5-17 years with multiple sclerosis. The V gene is TRBV7-2, the J gene TRBJ1-5; D is unclear. The CDR3 DNA reads TGTGCCAGCTCAACCCCAAATTCTGGTTGGACCCAGCCCCAGCATTTT. This codes for CASSTPNSGWTQPQHF.